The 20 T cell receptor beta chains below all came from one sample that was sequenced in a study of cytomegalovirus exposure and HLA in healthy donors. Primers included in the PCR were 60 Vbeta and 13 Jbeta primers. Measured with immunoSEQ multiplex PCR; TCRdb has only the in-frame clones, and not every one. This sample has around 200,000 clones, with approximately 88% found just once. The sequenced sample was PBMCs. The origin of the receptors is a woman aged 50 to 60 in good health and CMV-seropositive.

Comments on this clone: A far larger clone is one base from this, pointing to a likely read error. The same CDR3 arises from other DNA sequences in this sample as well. CDR3 protein: CASSQEEGRVEGYTF. The CDR3 DNA is TGCGCCAGCAGCCAAGAGGAGGGCAGGGTGGAAGGCTACACCTTC. V is TRBV4-1 and J is TRBJ1-2, with D possibly TRBD1 on 5 matching bases. This CDR3 spans 15 amino acids. Trimming pared 0 bases from V and 8 bases from J, leaving 16 bases between. In germline, CDR1 is MGHRA, CDR2 YSYEKL.

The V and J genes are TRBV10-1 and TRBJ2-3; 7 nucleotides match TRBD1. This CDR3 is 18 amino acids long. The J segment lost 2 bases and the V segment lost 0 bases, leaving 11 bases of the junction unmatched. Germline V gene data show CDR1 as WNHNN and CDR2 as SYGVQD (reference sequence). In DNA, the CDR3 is TGCGCCAGCAGTGAGTCCCGACAGGGACGATTTATCACAGATACGCAGTATTTT. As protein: CASSESRQGRFITDTQYF.

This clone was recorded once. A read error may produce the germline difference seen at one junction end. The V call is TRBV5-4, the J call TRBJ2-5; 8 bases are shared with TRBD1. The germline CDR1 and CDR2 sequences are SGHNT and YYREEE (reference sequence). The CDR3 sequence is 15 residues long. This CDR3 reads CASSFTTGVQGTQYF. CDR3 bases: TGTGCCAGCAGCTTCACGACAGGGGTACAAGGGACCCAGTACTTC.

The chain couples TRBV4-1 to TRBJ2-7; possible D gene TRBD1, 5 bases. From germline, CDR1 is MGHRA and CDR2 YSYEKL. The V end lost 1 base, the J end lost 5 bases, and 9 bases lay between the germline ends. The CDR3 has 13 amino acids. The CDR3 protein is CASSQGVRDEQYF. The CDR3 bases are TGCGCCAGCAGCCAAGGGGTCAGGGACGAGCAGTACTTC.

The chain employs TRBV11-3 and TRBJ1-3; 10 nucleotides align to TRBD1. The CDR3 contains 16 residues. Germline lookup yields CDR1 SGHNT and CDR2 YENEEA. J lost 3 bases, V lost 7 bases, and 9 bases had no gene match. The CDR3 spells CASIITGTGDGNTIYF. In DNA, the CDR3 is TGTGCCAGCATCATTACCGGGACAGGGGATGGAAACACCATATATTTT.

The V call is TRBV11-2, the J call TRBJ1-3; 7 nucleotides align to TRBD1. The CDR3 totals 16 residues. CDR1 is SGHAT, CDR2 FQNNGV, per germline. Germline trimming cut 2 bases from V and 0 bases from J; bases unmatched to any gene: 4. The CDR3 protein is CASSLWGQSSGNTIYF. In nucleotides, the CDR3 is TGTGCCAGCAGCTTATGGGGACAGTCCTCTGGAAACACCATATATTTT.

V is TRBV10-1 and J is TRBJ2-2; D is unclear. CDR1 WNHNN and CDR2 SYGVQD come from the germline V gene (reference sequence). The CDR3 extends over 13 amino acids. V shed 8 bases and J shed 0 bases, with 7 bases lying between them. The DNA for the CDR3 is TGCGCCAGCTCACAAGCGAACACCGGGGAGCTGTTTTTT. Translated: CASSQANTGELFF.

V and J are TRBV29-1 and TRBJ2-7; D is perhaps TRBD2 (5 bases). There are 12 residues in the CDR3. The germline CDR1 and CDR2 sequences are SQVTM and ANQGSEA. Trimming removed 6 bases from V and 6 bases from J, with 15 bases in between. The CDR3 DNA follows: TGCAGCGTCATAGAGGGCCGTGGCGAGCAGTACTTC. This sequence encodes CSVIEGRGEQYF.

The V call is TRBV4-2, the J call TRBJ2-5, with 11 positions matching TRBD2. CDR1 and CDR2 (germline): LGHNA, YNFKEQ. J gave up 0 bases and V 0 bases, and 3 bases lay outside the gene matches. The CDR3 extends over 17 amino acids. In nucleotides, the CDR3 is TGTGCCAGCAGCCAAGAGGTAGCGGGGGGGAACCAAGAGACCCAGTACTTC. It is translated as CASSQEVAGGNQETQYF.

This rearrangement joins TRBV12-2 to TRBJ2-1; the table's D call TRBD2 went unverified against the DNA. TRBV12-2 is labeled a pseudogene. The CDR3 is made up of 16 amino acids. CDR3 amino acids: CASRLACRGTYNEQFF. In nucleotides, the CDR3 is TGTGCAAGTCGCTTAGCGTGCCGGGGAACCTACAATGAGCAGTTCTTC.

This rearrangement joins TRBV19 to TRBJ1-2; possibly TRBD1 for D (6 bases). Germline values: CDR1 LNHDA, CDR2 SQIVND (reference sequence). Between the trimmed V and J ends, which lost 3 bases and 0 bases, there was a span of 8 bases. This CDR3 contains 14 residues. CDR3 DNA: TGTGCCAGTAGTATGGACAGAACTAACTATGGCTACACCTTC. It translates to CASSMDRTNYGYTF.

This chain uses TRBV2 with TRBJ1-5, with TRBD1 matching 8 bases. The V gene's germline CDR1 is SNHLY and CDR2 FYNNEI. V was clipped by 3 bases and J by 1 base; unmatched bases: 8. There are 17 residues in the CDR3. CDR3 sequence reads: CASSDLNRGGSNQPQHF. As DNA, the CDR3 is TGTGCCAGCAGTGACCTGAACAGGGGGGGGAGCAATCAGCCCCAGCATTTT.

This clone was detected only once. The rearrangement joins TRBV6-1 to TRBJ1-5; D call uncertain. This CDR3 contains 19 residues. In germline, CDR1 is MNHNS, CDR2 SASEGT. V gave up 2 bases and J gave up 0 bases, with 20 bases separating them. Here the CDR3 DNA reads TGTGCCAGCAGTGAATTTTACCCGACGGGTGCAAATAGCAATCAGCCCCAGCATTTT. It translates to CASSEFYPTGANSNQPQHF.

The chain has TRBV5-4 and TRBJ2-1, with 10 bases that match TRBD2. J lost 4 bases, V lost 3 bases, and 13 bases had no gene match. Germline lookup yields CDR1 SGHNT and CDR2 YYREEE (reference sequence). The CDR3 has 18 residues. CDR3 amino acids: CASSSRGGAGGVYNEQFF. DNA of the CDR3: TGTGCCAGCAGCTCCCGGGGGGGAGCGGGGGGGGTTTACAATGAGCAGTTCTTC.

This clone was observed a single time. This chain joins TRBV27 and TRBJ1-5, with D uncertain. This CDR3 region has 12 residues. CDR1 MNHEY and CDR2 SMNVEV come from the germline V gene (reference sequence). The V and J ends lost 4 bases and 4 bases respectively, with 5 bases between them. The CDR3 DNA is TGTGCCAGCAGTTCACTAAATCAGCCCCAGCATTTT. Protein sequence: CASSSLNQPQHF.

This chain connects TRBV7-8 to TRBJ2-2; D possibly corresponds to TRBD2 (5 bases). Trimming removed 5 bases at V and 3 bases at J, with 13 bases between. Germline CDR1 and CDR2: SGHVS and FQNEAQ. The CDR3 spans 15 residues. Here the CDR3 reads CASSVRTRDTGELFF. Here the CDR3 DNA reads TGTGCCAGCAGCGTCCGGACTCGGGACACCGGGGAGCTGTTTTTT.

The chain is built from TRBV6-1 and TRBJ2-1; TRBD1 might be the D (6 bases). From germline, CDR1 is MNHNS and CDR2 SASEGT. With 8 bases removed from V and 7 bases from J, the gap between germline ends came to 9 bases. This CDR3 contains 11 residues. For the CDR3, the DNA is TGTGCCAGCCAAGGGGGTAATGAGCAGTTCTTC. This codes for CASQGGNEQFF.

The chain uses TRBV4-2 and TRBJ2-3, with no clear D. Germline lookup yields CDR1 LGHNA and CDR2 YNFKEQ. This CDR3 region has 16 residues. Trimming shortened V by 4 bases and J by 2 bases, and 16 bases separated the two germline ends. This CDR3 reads CASSPKYGPFTDTQYF. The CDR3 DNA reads TGTGCCAGCAGCCCGAAGTATGGCCCGTTCACAGATACGCAGTATTTT.

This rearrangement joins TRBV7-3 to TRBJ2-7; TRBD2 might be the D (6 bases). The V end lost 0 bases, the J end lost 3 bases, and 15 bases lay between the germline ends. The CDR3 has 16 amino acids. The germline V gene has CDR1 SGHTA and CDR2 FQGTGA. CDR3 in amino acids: CASSLTLGLYGYEQYF. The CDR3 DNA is TGTGCCAGCAGCTTAACCTTAGGACTATACGGCTACGAGCAGTACTTC.

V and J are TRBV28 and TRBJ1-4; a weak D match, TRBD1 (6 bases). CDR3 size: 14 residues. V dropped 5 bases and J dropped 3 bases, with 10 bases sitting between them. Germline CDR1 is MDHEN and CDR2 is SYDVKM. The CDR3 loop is CASSPSGANEKLFF. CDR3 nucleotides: TGTGCCAGCAGTCCTTCAGGGGCTAATGAAAAACTGTTTTTT.